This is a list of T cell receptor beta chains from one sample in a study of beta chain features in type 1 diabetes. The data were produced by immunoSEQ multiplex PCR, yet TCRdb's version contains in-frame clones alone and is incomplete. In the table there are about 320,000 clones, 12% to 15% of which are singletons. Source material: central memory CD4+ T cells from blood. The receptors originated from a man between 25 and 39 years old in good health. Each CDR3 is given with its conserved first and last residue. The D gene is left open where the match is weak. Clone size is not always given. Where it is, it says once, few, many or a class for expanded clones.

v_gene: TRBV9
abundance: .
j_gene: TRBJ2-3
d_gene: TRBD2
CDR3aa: CASSMTSVDTQYF
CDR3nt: TGTGCCAGCAGCATGACTAGCGTTGATACGCAGTATTTT

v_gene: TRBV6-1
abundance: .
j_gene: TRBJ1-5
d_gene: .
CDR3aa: CASSVRNQPQHF
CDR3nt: TGTGCCAGCAGTGTGCGAAATCAGCCCCAGCATTTT

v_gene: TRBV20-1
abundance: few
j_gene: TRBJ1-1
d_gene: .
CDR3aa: CSAGENTEAFF
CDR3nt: TGCAGTGCAGGGGAGAACACTGAAGCTTTCTTT

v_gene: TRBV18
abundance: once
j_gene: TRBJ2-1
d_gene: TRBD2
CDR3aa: CASSLQLAGGGFF
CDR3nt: TGTGCCAGCTCACTCCAACTAGCGGGAGGAGGGTTCTTC

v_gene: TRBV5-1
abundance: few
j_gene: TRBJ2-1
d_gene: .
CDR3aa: CASSLVPPGGAYNEQFF
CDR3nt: TGCGCCAGCAGCTTGGTCCCTCCAGGGGGGGCCTACAATGAGCAGTTCTTC

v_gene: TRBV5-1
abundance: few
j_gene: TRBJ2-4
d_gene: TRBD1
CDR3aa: CASSLAWDRGNTKNIQYF
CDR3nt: TGCGCCAGCAGCTTGGCCTGGGACAGGGGTAATACCAAAAACATTCAGTACTTC

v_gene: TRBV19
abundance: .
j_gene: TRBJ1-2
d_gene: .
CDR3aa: CASSTLGVSLGYTF
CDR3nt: TGTGCCAGTAGTACGCTTGGGGTCTCGCTTGGCTACACCTTC

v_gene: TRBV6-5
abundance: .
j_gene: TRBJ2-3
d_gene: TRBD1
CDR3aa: CASSLRGQGTDTQYF
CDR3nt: TGTGCCAGCAGTCTACGCGGACAGGGCACAGATACGCAGTATTTT

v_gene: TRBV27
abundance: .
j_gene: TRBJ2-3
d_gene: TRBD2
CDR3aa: CASSFFGGTDTQYF
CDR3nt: TGTGCCAGCAGTTTCTTCGGGGGGACAGATACGCAGTATTTT

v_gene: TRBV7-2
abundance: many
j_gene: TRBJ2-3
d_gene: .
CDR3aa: CASSLEGPAVNTQYF
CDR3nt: TGTGCCAGCAGCTTAGAAGGCCCAGCTGTTAATACGCAGTATTTT

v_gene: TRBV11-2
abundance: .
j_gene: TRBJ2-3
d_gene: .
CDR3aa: CASTFGTDTQYF
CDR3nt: TGTGCCAGCACTTTCGGGACAGATACGCAGTATTTT

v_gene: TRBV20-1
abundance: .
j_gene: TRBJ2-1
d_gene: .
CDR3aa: CRPRGINEQFF
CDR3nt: TGCAGGCCCCGGGGTATCAATGAGCAGTTCTTC

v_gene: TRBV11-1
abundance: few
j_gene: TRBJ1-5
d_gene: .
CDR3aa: CASSLELNQPQHF
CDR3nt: TGTGCCAGCAGCTTAGAGTTGAATCAGCCCCAGCATTTT

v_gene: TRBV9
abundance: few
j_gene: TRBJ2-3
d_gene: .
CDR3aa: CASSLHPGPTDTQYF
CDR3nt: TGTGCCAGCAGCCTCCACCCGGGCCCCACAGATACGCAGTATTTT

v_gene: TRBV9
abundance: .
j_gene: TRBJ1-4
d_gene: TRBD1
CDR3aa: CASSYGQGGEKLFF
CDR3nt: TGTGCCAGCAGCTATGGACAGGGGGGTGAAAAACTGTTTTTT

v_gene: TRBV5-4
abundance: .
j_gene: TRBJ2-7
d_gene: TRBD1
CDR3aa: CASSFDRVPYEQYF
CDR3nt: TGTGCCAGCAGCTTTGACAGGGTCCCGTACGAGCAGTACTTC

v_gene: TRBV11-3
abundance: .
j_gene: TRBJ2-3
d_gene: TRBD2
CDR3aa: CASSLRRGDTDTQYF
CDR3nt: TGTGCCAGCAGCTTAAGGCGGGGGGACACAGATACGCAGTATTTT

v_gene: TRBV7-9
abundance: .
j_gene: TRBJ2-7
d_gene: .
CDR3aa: CASSYNARSYEQYF
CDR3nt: TGTGCCAGCAGCTACAACGCCAGATCCTACGAGCAGTACTTC

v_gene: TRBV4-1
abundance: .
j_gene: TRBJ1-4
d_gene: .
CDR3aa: CASSPAGENNEKLFF
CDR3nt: TGCGCCAGCAGCCCGGCGGGGGAAAATAATGAAAAACTGTTTTTT

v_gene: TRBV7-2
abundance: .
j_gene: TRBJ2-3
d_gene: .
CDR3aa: CASSNAGDTQYF
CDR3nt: TGTGCCAGCAGTAACGCCGGAGATACGCAGTATTTT

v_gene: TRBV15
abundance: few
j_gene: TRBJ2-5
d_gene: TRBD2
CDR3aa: CATSRPGLAGQETQYF
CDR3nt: TGTGCCACCAGCAGACCGGGACTAGCGGGGCAAGAGACCCAGTACTTC

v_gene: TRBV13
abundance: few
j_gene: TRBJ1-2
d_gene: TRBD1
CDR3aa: CASSRPTGALHQNGYTF
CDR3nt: TGTGCCAGCAGCAGACCGACAGGGGCCCTACATCAAAATGGCTACACCTTC

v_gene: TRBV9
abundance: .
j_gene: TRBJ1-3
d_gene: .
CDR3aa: CASSVRENTIYF
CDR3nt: TGTGCCAGCAGCGTCAGGGAAAACACCATATATTTT

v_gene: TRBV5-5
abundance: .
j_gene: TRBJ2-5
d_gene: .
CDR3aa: CASSLAIGQGEETQYF
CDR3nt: TGTGCCAGCAGCTTGGCGATAGGCCAAGGGGAAGAGACCCAGTACTTC

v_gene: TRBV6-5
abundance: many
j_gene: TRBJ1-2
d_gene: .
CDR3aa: CASTPGPNYGYTF
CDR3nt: TGTGCCAGCACCCCCGGACCGAACTATGGCTACACCTTC

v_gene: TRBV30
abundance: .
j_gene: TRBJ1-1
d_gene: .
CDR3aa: CAWSSDLVLAFF
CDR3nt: TGTGCCTGGAGTTCGGACCTGGTTCTAGCTTTCTTT

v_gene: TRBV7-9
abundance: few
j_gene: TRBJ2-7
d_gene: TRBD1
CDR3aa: CASSSDRFTYEQYF
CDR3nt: TGTGCCAGCAGCTCGGACAGGTTTACCTACGAGCAGTACTTC

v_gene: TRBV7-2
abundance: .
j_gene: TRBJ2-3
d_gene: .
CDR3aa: CASSRDIWDTQYF
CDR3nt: TGTGCCAGCAGCCGGGACATTTGGGATACGCAGTATTTT

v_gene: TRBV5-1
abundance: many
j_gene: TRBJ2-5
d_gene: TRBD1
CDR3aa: CASSRQGGETQYF
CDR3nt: TGCGCCAGCAGTCGACAGGGTGGAGAGACCCAGTACTTC

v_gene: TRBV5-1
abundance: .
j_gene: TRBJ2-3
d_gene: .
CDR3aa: CASRSTTSTDTQYF
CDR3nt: TGCGCCAGCAGGTCGACAACTAGCACAGATACGCAGTATTTT

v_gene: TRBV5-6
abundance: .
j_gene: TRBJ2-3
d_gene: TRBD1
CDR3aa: CASSLGQGVGDTQYF
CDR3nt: TGTGCCAGCAGCTTGGGACAGGGGGTCGGGGATACGCAGTATTTT

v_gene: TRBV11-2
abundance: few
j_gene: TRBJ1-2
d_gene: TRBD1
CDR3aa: CASSYDRGEDGYTF
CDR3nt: TGTGCCAGCAGCTATGACAGGGGAGAGGATGGCTACACCTTC

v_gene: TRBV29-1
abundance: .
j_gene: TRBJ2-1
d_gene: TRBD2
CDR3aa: CSVGTSGGAYEQFF
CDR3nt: TGCAGCGTGGGAACTAGCGGGGGGGCTTATGAGCAGTTCTTC

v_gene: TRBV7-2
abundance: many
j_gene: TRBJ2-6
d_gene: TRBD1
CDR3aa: CASSRTGGAGANVLTF
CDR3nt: TGTGCCAGCAGTCGCACAGGGGGCGCTGGGGCCAACGTCCTGACTTTC

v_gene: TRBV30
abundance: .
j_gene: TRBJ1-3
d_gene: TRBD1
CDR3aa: CAWSVLGQGVLRNTIYF
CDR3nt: TGTGCCTGGAGTGTACTGGGACAGGGGGTTCTGAGAAACACCATATATTTT

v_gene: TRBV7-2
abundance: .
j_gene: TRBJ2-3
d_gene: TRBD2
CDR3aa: CASSLLGGGYTDTQYF
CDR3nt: TGTGCCAGCAGCTTACTAGGCGGGGGGTACACAGATACGCAGTATTTT

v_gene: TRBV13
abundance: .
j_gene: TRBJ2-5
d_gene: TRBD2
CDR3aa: CASSRRGAGDGETQYF
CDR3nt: TGTGCCAGCAGCCGCCGGGGAGCGGGGGACGGGGAGACCCAGTACTTC

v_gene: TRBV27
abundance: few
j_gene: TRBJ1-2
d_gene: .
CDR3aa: CASSLYVGSGLGYTF
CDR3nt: TGTGCCAGCAGTTTGTACGTCGGGTCGGGTCTTGGCTACACCTTC

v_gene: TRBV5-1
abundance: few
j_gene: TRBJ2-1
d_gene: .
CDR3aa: CASSLRTQNNEQFF
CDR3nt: TGCGCCAGCAGCTTGCGGACTCAGAACAATGAGCAGTTCTTC

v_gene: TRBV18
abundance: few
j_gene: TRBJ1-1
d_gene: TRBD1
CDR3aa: CASSVTGTGSTEAFF
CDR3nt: TGTGCCAGCTCAGTGACCGGGACAGGGAGCACTGAAGCTTTCTTT

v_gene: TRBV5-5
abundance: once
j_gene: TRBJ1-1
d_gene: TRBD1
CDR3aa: CASSLYPTGGMDTEAFF
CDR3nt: TGTGCCAGCAGCTTGTATCCTACAGGGGGCATGGACACTGAAGCTTTCTTT

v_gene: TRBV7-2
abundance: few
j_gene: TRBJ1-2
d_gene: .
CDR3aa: CASSLDGYGYTF
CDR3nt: TGTGCCAGCAGCTTAGATGGGTATGGCTACACCTTC

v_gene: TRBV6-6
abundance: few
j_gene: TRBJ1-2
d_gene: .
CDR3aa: CASSYSGLGYGYTF
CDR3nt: TGTGCCAGCAGTTACTCCGGATTGGGCTATGGCTACACCTTC

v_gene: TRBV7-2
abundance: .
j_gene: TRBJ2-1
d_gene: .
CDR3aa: CASSLGTLINEQFF
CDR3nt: TGTGCCAGCAGCTTAGGGACTCTAATAAATGAGCAGTTCTTC

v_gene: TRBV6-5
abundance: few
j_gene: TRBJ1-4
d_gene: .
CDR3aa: CASSYDGITNEKLFF
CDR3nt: TGTGCCAGCAGTTACGACGGGATTACTAATGAAAAACTGTTTTTT

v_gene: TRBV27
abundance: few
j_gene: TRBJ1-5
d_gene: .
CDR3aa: CASSFRDRAAGQPQHF
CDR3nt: TGTGCCAGCAGTTTTCGGGACCGGGCCGCGGGGCAGCCCCAGCATTTT